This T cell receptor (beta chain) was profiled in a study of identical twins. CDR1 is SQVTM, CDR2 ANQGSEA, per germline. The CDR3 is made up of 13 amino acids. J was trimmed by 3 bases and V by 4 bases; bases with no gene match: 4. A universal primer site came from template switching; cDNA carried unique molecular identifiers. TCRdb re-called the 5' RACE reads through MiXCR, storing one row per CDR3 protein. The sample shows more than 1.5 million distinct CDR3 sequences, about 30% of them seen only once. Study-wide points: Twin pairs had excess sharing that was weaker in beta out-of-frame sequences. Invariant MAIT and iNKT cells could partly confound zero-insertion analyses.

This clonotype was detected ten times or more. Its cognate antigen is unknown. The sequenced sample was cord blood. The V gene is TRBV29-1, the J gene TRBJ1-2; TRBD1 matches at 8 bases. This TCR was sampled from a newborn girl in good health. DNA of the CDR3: TGCAGCGTTGGACAGGGGCCATACTATGGCTACACCTTC. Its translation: CSVGQGPYYGYTF.